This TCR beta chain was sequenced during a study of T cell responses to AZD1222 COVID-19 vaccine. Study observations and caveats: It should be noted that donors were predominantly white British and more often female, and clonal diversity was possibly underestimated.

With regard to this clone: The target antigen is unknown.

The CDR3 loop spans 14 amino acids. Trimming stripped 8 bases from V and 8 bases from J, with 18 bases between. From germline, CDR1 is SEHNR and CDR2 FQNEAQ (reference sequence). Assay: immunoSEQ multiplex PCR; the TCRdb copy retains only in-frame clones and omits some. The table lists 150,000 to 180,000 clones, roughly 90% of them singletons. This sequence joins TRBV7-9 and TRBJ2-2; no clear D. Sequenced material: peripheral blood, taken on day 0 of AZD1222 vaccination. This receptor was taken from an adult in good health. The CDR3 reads CASVRPAIIGELFF. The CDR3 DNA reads TGTGCCAGCGTCCGACCTGCAATCATAGGGGAGCTGTTTTTT.